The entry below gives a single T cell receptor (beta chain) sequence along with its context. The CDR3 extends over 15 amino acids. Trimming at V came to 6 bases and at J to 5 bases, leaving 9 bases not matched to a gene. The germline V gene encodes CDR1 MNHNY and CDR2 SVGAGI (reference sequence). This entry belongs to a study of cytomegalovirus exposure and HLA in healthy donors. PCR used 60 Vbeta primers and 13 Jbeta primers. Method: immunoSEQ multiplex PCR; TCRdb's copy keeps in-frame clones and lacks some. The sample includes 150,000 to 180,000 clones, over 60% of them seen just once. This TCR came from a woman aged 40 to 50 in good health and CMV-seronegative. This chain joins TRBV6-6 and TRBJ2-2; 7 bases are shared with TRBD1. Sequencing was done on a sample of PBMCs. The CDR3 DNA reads TGTGCCAGCAGACTCGACAGGGAGCGAACCGGGGAGCTGTTTTTT. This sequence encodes CASRLDRERTGELFF.